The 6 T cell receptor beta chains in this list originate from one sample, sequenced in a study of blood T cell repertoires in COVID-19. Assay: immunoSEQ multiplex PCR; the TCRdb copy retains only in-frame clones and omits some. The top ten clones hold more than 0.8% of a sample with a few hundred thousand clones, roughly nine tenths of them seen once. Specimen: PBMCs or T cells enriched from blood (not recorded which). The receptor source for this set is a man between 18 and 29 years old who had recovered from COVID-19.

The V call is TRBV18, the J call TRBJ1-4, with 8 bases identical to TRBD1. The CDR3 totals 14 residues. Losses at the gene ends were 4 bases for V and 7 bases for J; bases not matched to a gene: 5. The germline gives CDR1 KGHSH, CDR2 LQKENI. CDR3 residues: CASSLQGAREKLFF. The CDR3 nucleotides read TGTGCCAGCTCACTCCAGGGGGCGCGTGAAAAACTGTTTTTT.

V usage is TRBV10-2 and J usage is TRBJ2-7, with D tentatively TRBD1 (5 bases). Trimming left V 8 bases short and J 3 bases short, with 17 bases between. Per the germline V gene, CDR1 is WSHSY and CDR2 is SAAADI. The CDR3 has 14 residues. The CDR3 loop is CASGERVRGYEQYF. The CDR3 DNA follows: TGCGCCAGCGGAGAGCGAGTAAGGGGCTACGAGCAGTACTTC.

The CDR3 DNA reads as TGTGCCAGCAGCCAAGGGACGACAGGCCGTTACGAGCAGTACTTC. This sequence encodes CASSQGTTGRYEQYF. This chain links TRBV3-1 (or the pseudogene TRBV3-2) with TRBJ2-7; maybe TRBD1 (6 bases). Germline CDR1 and CDR2: LGHDT and YNNKEL (reference sequence). The CDR3 loop spans 15 amino acids. Trimming pared 1 base from V and 4 bases from J, leaving 14 bases between.

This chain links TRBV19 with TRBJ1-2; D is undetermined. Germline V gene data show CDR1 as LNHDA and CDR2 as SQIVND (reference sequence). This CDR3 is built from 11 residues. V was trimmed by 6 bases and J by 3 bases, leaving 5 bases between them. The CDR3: CASSLYYGYTF. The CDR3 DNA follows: TGTGCCAGTAGCTTGTACTATGGCTACACCTTC.

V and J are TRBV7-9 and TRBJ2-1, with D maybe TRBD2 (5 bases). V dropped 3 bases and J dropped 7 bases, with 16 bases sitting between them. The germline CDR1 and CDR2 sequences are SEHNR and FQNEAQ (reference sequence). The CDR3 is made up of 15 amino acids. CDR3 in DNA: TGTGCCAGCAGCTTCTGGGCGGGCTCGAGTAATGAGCAGTTCTTC. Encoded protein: CASSFWAGSSNEQFF. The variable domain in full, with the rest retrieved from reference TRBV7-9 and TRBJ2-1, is DTGVSQNPRHKITKRGQNVTFRCDPISEHNRLYWYRQTLGQGPEFLTYFQNEAQLEKSRLLSDRFSAERPKGSFSTLEIQRTEQGDSAMYLCASSFWAGSSNEQFFGPGTRLTVL.

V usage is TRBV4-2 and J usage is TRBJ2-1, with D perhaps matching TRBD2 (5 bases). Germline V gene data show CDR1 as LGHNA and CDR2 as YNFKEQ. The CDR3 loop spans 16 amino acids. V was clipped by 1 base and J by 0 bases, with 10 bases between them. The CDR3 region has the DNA TGTGCCAGCAGCCAAGTTCCTAGCCTCTCCTACAATGAGCAGTTCTTC. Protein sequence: CASSQVPSLSYNEQFF.